These 31 T cell receptor beta chains came from one sample sequenced in a study of a mutant IDH1 vaccine in newly diagnosed glioma. Time point meaning: week 47, end of study. Vaccine doses each comprised 300 ug of mutant IDH1 20-mer peptide, with topical imiquimod. The antigens of these receptors remain unknown. TCRdb's table, derived via immunoSEQ multiplex PCR, lists solely in-frame clones and lacks some. The profile shows approximately 84,000 clones, roughly four fifths of them singletons. Here the sequenced sample was PBMCs, taken from a glioma patient whose treatment included an IDH1 peptide vaccine. The receptors shown here come from a man in his forties or fifties with glioma.

The chain uses TRBV6-5 and TRBJ1-5, with D possibly TRBD1 on 5 matching bases. Trimming shortened V by 8 bases and J by 4 bases, and 15 bases separated the two germline ends. The CDR3 runs 14 residues. Germline assignment: CDR1 MNHEY and CDR2 SVGAGI. This chain's CDR3 is CASEPGRGNQPQHF. The CDR3 nucleotides are TGTGCCAGCGAGCCGGGACGGGGGAATCAGCCCCAGCATTTT.

The chain has TRBV7-2 and TRBJ2-3, with TRBD2 matching over 7 bases. This CDR3 region has 15 residues. Trimming removed 5 bases from V and 2 bases from J; junction bases left unmatched: 7. CDR1 and CDR2 (germline): SGHTA, FQGNSA. The CDR3 reads CASSPGGGPTDTQYF. The CDR3 DNA sequence: TGTGCCAGCAGCCCGGGGGGAGGGCCCACAGATACGCAGTATTTT.

The chain combines TRBV25-1 with TRBJ2-5, with 12 nucleotides matching TRBD1. V shed 3 bases, J shed 9 bases, and the junction held 8 bases outside the gene matches. This CDR3 is 15 amino acids long. The germline V gene encodes CDR1 MGHDK and CDR2 SYGVNS. The CDR3, as DNA: TGTGCCAGCAGTGACCCGGGACAGGGGGCGTGGGCCCAGTACTTC. This encodes CASSDPGQGAWAQYF.

The V gene is TRBV7-8, the J gene TRBJ2-5; 7 bases agree with TRBD1. The CDR3 is 13 amino acids. Germline-derived CDR1 and CDR2 are SGHVS and FQNEAQ. With 3 bases clipped from V and 2 bases from J, the junction kept 0 bases outside the gene matches. The CDR3 DNA is TGTGCCAGCAGCTTGGGACAGCAAGAGACCCAGTACTTC. As protein: CASSLGQQETQYF.

The rearrangement uses TRBV28 and TRBJ2-7, with TRBD1 matching 7 bases. The CDR3 extends over 15 amino acids. Looked up from germline, CDR1 is MDHEN and CDR2 is SYDVKM. V shed 6 bases, J shed 2 bases, and the junction held 10 bases outside the gene matches. Here the CDR3 reads CASSQTGNLPYEQYF. Here the CDR3 DNA reads TGTGCCAGCAGCCAGACAGGGAACTTACCCTACGAGCAGTACTTC.

The gene calls are TRBV5-6 and TRBJ2-7; D not resolved. CDR3 length equals 12 residues. Germline loops: CDR1 SGHDT, CDR2 YYEEEE. The V end was cut by 0 bases, the J end by 3 bases, with 4 bases between. The DNA of the CDR3 is TGTGCCAGCAGCTTGGCCAGCTACGAGCAGTACTTC. It is translated as CASSLASYEQYF.

This clone was seen once. The chain recombines TRBV25-1 with TRBJ2-7; 14 bases align to TRBD2. Germline lookup yields CDR1 MGHDK and CDR2 SYGVNS. The junction had 6 bases not matched to a gene; V was cut back by 2 bases and J by 0 bases. The CDR3 extends over 18 amino acids. The CDR3 reads CASSEDRLAGGPSYEQYF. The CDR3 DNA reads as TGTGCCAGCAGTGAAGACAGACTAGCGGGAGGGCCCTCCTACGAGCAGTACTTC.

The genes are TRBV18 and TRBJ2-1; D is possibly TRBD2 (5 bases). The germline V gene encodes CDR1 KGHSH and CDR2 LQKENI. The CDR3 is 16 amino acids. With 3 bases removed from V and 4 bases from J, the gap between germline ends came to 16 bases. CDR3 nucleotides: TGTGCCAGCTCACCTCGGGATGCCGGCCTTTACAATGAGCAGTTCTTC. Amino acids: CASSPRDAGLYNEQFF.

The chain joins TRBV11-2 to TRBJ2-3; 10 nucleotides align to TRBD1. Germline trimming cut 1 base from V and 6 bases from J; bases unmatched to any gene: 10. Germline V CDR1 and CDR2: SGHAT, FQNNGV. The CDR3 contains 17 residues. CDR3 in amino acids: CASSLGSTGGDSDTQYF. CDR3 in DNA: TGTGCCAGCAGCTTAGGGTCGACAGGGGGCGATTCGGATACGCAGTATTTT.

This chain uses TRBV10-3 with TRBJ1-4, with TRBD1 matching over 7 bases. With V trimmed by 7 bases and J by 3 bases, 5 bases remained unmatched. The length of the CDR3 is 14 residues. Germline V lookup: CDR1 ENHRY, CDR2 SYGVKD. CDR3 sequence reads: CAIKGTAPNEKLFF. In DNA, the CDR3 is TGTGCCATCAAGGGGACAGCCCCTAATGAAAAACTGTTTTTT.

This sequence joins TRBV5-6 and TRBJ2-7; 7 bases fit TRBD2. The CDR3 length is 15 residues. From germline, CDR1 is SGHDT and CDR2 YYEEEE. The J segment lost 1 base and the V segment lost 1 base, leaving 5 bases of the junction unmatched. The CDR3 loop reads CASSLSPSGSYEQYF. The CDR3 DNA is TGTGCCAGCAGCTTGAGCCCTAGCGGTTCCTACGAGCAGTACTTC. The variable domain in full, completed from reference TRBV5-6 and TRBJ2-7, reads DAGVTQSPTHLIKTRGQQVTLRCSPKSGHDTVSWYQQALGQGPQFIFQYYEEEERQRGNFPDRFSGHQFPNYSSELNVNALLLGDSALYLCASSLSPSGSYEQYFGPGTRLTVT.

The chain recombines TRBV10-1 with TRBJ1-1; D is ambiguous. Trimming took off 3 bases at V and 0 bases at J, with 8 bases between the two ends. The CDR3 is made up of 14 amino acids. CDR1 is WNHNN and CDR2 is SYGVQD in the germline V gene (reference sequence). The CDR3 DNA sequence: TGCGCCAGCAGTGACAGTCCCATGAACACTGAAGCTTTCTTT. It encodes CASSDSPMNTEAFF.

The rearrangement joins TRBV2 to TRBJ2-3, with TRBD2 matching 11 bases. This CDR3 region has 15 residues. J was trimmed by 5 bases and V by 1 base; bases with no gene match: 2. The V gene's germline CDR1 is SNHLY and CDR2 FYNNEI. The CDR3 region has the DNA TGTGCCAGCAGTGAAGGACTAGCGGGGAGAGATACGCAGTATTTT. Encoded protein: CASSEGLAGRDTQYF. Full variable domain (missing parts from reference TRBV2 and TRBJ2-3): EPEVTQTPSHQVTQMGQEVILRCVPISNHLYFYWYRQILGQKVEFLVSFYNNEISEKSEIFDDQFSVERPDGSNFTLKIRSTKLEDSAMYFCASSEGLAGRDTQYFGPGTRLTVL.

In DNA, the CDR3 is TGCGCCAGCAGCTTGGACAGTTCATTTCCTGGTGGGCAGTACTTC. It is translated as CASSLDSSFPGGQYF. The chain has TRBV5-1 and TRBJ2-7; unclear D gene. Deletions cut 0 bases from V and 9 bases from J, with 19 bases between. Germline values: CDR1 SGHRS, CDR2 YFSETQ. CDR3 size: 15 residues.

The chain couples TRBV6-1 to TRBJ2-3; D is perhaps TRBD1 (5 bases). The CDR3 is made up of 14 amino acids. Germline V gene sequence: CDR1 MNHNS, CDR2 SASEGT. Deletions cut 2 bases from V and 7 bases from J, with 13 bases between. This chain's CDR3 is CASSERGPAYTQYF. The CDR3 region has the DNA TGTGCCAGCAGTGAAAGGGGCCCAGCTTATACGCAGTATTTT.

This clone was seen a few times. This chain links TRBV5-1 with TRBJ1-1, with 7 bases lining up with TRBD1. Germline-derived CDR1 and CDR2 are SGHRS and YFSETQ. Trimming took 5 bases from V and 1 from J; bases not matched to a gene: 5. The CDR3 is made up of 14 amino acids. CDR3 bases: TGCGCCAGCAGTTATCGGACAGGGAACACTGAAGCTTTCTTT. Translated: CASSYRTGNTEAFF.

This chain connects TRBV7-6 to TRBJ2-3; tentatively, D is TRBD1 (6 bases). The CDR3 length is 15 residues. Germline V gene lookup returns CDR1 SGHVS and CDR2 FNYEAQ. Trimming took 4 bases from V and 2 from J, leaving 13 bases between them. Here the CDR3 reads CASSSRTATTDTQYF. The CDR3 DNA is TGTGCCAGCAGCTCGAGGACAGCCACCACAGATACGCAGTATTTT.

This CDR3 is CASSLAQLAGGTDTQYF. As DNA, the CDR3 is TGTGCCAGCAGCTTGGCACAACTAGCGGGGGGCACAGATACGCAGTATTTT. This chain connects TRBV5-6 to TRBJ2-3; 11 bases line up with TRBD2. CDR1 SGHDT and CDR2 YYEEEE come from the germline V gene. V lost 0 bases and J lost 1; bases outside the gene matches: 4. This CDR3 region has 17 residues.

The chain employs TRBV5-1 and TRBJ1-4; no clear D. The CDR3 loop spans 15 amino acids. Per germline, CDR1 SGHRS and CDR2 YFSETQ. V dropped 4 bases and J dropped 5 bases, with 15 bases sitting between them. This CDR3 reads CASSLVSTRNEKLFF. CDR3 nucleotides: TGCGCCAGCAGCCTCGTTTCGACAAGAAATGAAAAACTGTTTTTT.

V usage is TRBV5-4 and J usage is TRBJ2-4; 15 nucleotides line up with TRBD2. V dropped 3 bases and J dropped 2; count of bases not matched to a gene: 3. The CDR3 is 17 residues long. From germline, CDR1 is SGHNT and CDR2 YYREEE (reference sequence). CDR3 nucleotide sequence: TGTGCCAGCAGCTCGGGACTAGCGGGAGGAACCAAAAACATTCAGTACTTC. It yields the protein CASSSGLAGGTKNIQYF. Combining the CDR3 with reference TRBV5-4 and TRBJ2-4 gives the whole variable domain ETGVTQSPTHLIKTRGQQVTLRCSSQSGHNTVSWYQQALGQGPQFIFQYYREEENGRGNFPPRFSGLQFPNYSSELNVNALELDDSALYLCASSSGLAGGTKNIQYFGAGTRLSVL.

The V and J genes are TRBV10-3 and TRBJ2-7; D might be TRBD1 (6 bases). The CDR3 has 15 residues. Germline lookup yields CDR1 ENHRY and CDR2 SYGVKD. Trimming pared 4 bases from V and 1 base from J, leaving 14 bases between. The CDR3 bases are TGTGCCATCAGTGCCCGGACAGCCCAATCCTACGAGCAGTACTTC. Its protein is CAISARTAQSYEQYF.

The chain joins TRBV6-1 to TRBJ2-7; perhaps TRBD1 as D (5 bases). Trimming took 1 base from V and 1 from J, leaving 11 bases between them. Germline CDR1 is MNHNS and CDR2 is SASEGT. The CDR3 contains 15 residues. The chain's CDR3 is CASSEGAGWSYEQYF. The CDR3 DNA reads TGTGCCAGCAGTGAAGGGGCAGGGTGGTCCTACGAGCAGTACTTC.

This clone was counted a few times. The rearrangement links TRBV4-3 to TRBJ2-3, with D possibly TRBD2 on 6 matching bases. The V end lost 3 bases, the J end lost 6 bases, and 10 bases lay between the germline ends. Germline loops: CDR1 LGHNA, CDR2 YSLEER. CDR3 length: 13 amino acids. CDR3 in amino acids: CASSQNAGDTQYF. DNA for the CDR3: TGCGCCAGCAGCCAGAATGCGGGGGATACGCAGTATTTT.

V gene TRBV6-5 combines with J gene TRBJ1-2; D gene ambiguous. Germline V CDR1 and CDR2: MNHEY, SVGAGI. V dropped 5 bases and J dropped 2 bases, with 12 bases sitting between them. The CDR3 is made up of 14 amino acids. In nucleotides, the CDR3 is TGTGCCAGCAGTCCCCGGACGGGGAACTATGGCTACACCTTC. It yields the protein CASSPRTGNYGYTF.

This chain joins TRBV7-9 and TRBJ2-7, with a weak D call TRBD1 (6 bases). V was shortened by 5 bases and J by 7 bases, with 12 bases between the two germline ends. This CDR3 is built from 12 residues. Per germline, CDR1 SEHNR and CDR2 FQNEAQ (reference sequence). In DNA form, the CDR3 reads TGTGCCAGCAGCCGCACAGGGAATGAGCAGTACTTC. This gives the protein CASSRTGNEQYF.

The V call is TRBV7-9, the J call TRBJ2-4, with D perhaps TRBD2 (7 bases). The CDR3 runs 16 residues. Trimming took 5 bases from V and 2 from J, leaving 16 bases between them. Germline V gives CDR1 SEHNR, CDR2 FQNEAQ (reference sequence). The CDR3 nucleotides are TGTGCCAGCAGCGCAGGGGCGGGGGTGACCAAAAACATTCAGTACTTC. Its protein product is CASSAGAGVTKNIQYF.

This sequence joins TRBV14 and TRBJ2-1; 12 bases are a match to TRBD2. This CDR3 comprises 15 residues. The germline V gene encodes CDR1 SGHDN and CDR2 FVKESK. Losses at the gene ends were 4 bases for V and 7 bases for J; bases not matched to a gene: 5. CDR3 nucleotides: TGTGCCAGCAGCCCCATCGGACTAGCGGGGAATGAGCAGTTCTTC. It codes for CASSPIGLAGNEQFF.

This chain uses TRBV18 with TRBJ2-3, with no clear D. V lost 3 bases and J 6 bases, leaving 7 bases between the germline ends. Germline V gene lookup returns CDR1 KGHSH and CDR2 LQKENI. This CDR3 is 12 amino acids long. CDR3 sequence reads: CASSPGSDTQYF. The DNA for the CDR3 is TGTGCCAGCTCACCGGGTTCGGATACGCAGTATTTT.

The chain joins TRBV11-2 to TRBJ1-6; D may be TRBD1 (5 bases). V was cut by 1 base and J by 9 bases, with 13 bases left in between. The CDR3 runs to 15 residues. Per the germline V gene, CDR1 is SGHAT and CDR2 is FQNNGV. The CDR3 here is CASSLARGEGSPLHF. CDR3 in DNA: TGTGCCAGCAGCTTAGCCAGAGGGGAGGGTTCACCCCTCCACTTT. Complete variable domain (other parts from reference TRBV11-2 and TRBJ1-6): EAGVAQSPRYKIIEKRQSVAFWCNPISGHATLYWYQQILGQGPKLLIQFQNNGVVDDSQLPKDRFSAERLKGVDSTLKIQPAKLEDSAVYLCASSLARGEGSPLHFGNGTRLTVT.

The rearrangement joins TRBV27 to TRBJ2-7, with no clear D. V was trimmed by 6 bases and J by 1 base, leaving 7 bases between them. The CDR3 runs to 12 residues. The germline CDR1 and CDR2 sequences are MNHEY and SMNVEV (reference sequence). The CDR3 DNA is TGTGCCAGCAGGCCCTCATCCTACGAGCAGTACTTC. This encodes CASRPSSYEQYF.

This chain uses TRBV5-5 with TRBJ1-2; no clear D. The CDR3 is made up of 15 amino acids. Germline V CDR1 and CDR2: SGHKS, YYEKEE (reference sequence). Deletions cut 1 base from V and 4 bases from J, with 14 bases between. Here the CDR3 reads CASSLRREGGYGYTF. In DNA, the CDR3 is TGTGCCAGCAGCTTGCGTCGGGAGGGCGGCTATGGCTACACCTTC. The full variable domain, rest sourced from reference TRBV5-5 and TRBJ1-2, is DAGVTQSPTHLIKTRGQQVTLRCSPISGHKSVSWYQQVLGQGPQFIFQYYEKEERGRGNFPDRFSARQFPNYSSELNVNALLLGDSALYLCASSLRREGGYGYTFGSGTRLTVV.